Each of the 29 T cell receptor beta chains below was sequenced from the same sample in a study of blood T cell repertoires in COVID-19 (dated by TCRdb to the early 2020s). Libraries were constructed by the immunoSEQ multiplex PCR assay. TCRdb took over this immuneACCESS table, retaining in-frame rearrangements with V and J assigned. Such tables are incomplete; in checked studies, under half of the missing clones stem from an unresolved V gene, and the remainder is unexplained. Counted in this sample were more than 25,000 clones; 70% to 90% of them appeared once. The biggest ten clones account for around 30% of the sample. Sequenced sample: peripheral blood. These receptor sequences come from a woman of 80 years or more with COVID-19, enrolled during active disease.

The chain is built from TRBV7-3 and TRBJ2-3; no definite D call. The CDR3 spans 11 residues. Trimming left V 8 bases short and J 6 bases short, with 9 bases between. Germline CDR1 SGHTA, CDR2 FQGTGA. CDR3 bases: TGTGCCAGCGGTCTCGGGGATACGCAGTATTTT. It specifies CASGLGDTQYF.

This clone turned up a few times. The chain joins TRBV7-9 to TRBJ1-3; no definite D call. CDR1 and CDR2 from the germline V gene are SEHNR and FQNEAQ (reference sequence). Trimming took 0 bases from V and 1 from J, leaving 7 bases between them. The CDR3 length is 15 residues. The chain's CDR3 is CASSLAGHSGNTIYF. The CDR3 region has the DNA TGTGCCAGCAGCTTAGCGGGCCATTCTGGAAACACCATATATTTT.

This chain joins TRBV5-3 and TRBJ2-7, with 10 bases identical to TRBD2. TRBV5-3 is annotated as an ORF whose role is uncertain. This CDR3 has 19 amino acids. V lost 6 bases, J lost 5 bases, and 23 bases stayed unmatched. CDR3 coding DNA: TGTGCCAGAACTCAAACCCTAAAGTTCCAGCGGGGGGGGAGCGACGAGCAGTACTTC. This sequence encodes CARTQTLKFQRGGSDEQYF.

This clone was counted a single time. V usage is TRBV27 and J usage is TRBJ1-5; D perhaps matches TRBD1 (6 bases). Germline lookup yields CDR1 MNHEY and CDR2 SMNVEV (reference sequence). The ends were cut back, 6 bases at V and 5 bases at J, with 26 bases in the middle. This CDR3 region has 18 residues. CDR3 sequence reads: CASRSMSSQGRRDQPQHF. CDR3 nucleotides: TGTGCCAGCAGGTCTATGTCCTCCCAGGGGCGCCGAGATCAGCCCCAGCATTTT.

The chain combines TRBV6-5 with TRBJ1-4; D is ambiguous. With 6 bases removed from V and 0 bases from J, the gap between germline ends came to 8 bases. The CDR3 is 14 residues long. Germline CDR1 and CDR2: MNHEY and SVGAGI. The CDR3 sequence: CASRRHSTNEKLFF. In nucleotides, the CDR3 is TGTGCCAGCAGACGACACTCAACTAATGAAAAACTGTTTTTT.

The J gene is TRBJ2-2, the V gene TRBV5-1; possible D gene TRBD1, 5 bases. The germline V gene has CDR1 SGHRS and CDR2 YFSETQ. The CDR3 has 15 amino acids. V was trimmed by 6 bases and J by 2 bases, leaving 14 bases between them. CDR3 sequence reads: CASTPWGLNTGELFF. The CDR3 DNA is TGCGCCAGCACCCCGTGGGGCCTTAACACCGGGGAGCTGTTTTTT.

Only one count was recorded for this clone. This chain links TRBV9 with TRBJ1-2; D ambiguous. Germline V CDR1 and CDR2: SGDLS, YYNGEE. There are 15 residues in the CDR3. The V and J ends lost 0 bases and 4 bases respectively, with 13 bases between them. CDR3 amino acids: CASSVGAQVIYGYTF. The CDR3 coding sequence is TGTGCCAGCAGCGTAGGGGCCCAAGTCATCTATGGCTACACCTTC.

The chain is built from TRBV12-5 and TRBJ2-3; tentatively, D is TRBD2 (5 bases). Germline-derived CDR1 and CDR2 are LGHNT and FRNRAP. The CDR3 length is 15 residues. With 1 base removed from V and 6 bases from J, the gap between germline ends came to 14 bases. CDR3 region: CASGLDRGLPDTQYF. Written as DNA, the CDR3 is TGTGCTAGTGGTTTGGACCGAGGACTTCCCGATACGCAGTATTTT.

This chain uses TRBV2 with TRBJ1-5; D ambiguous. Trimming shortened V by 6 bases and J by 3 bases, and 12 bases separated the two germline ends. CDR3 size: 14 residues. The V gene's germline CDR1 is SNHLY and CDR2 FYNNEI. The CDR3 loop reads CASRSQSTNQPQHF. The CDR3 DNA reads TGTGCCAGCAGGTCACAAAGTACCAATCAGCCCCAGCATTTT.

The gene calls are TRBV2 and TRBJ2-2; no definite D call. Per germline, CDR1 SNHLY and CDR2 FYNNEI. With 6 bases removed from V and 6 bases from J, the gap between germline ends came to 11 bases. The CDR3 is 13 amino acids. The CDR3 nucleotides are TGTGCCAGCAGCCCAGAGGTGGCCGGGGAGCTGTTTTTT. Translating gives CASSPEVAGELFF.

V is TRBV4-1 and J is TRBJ1-4; 8 bases match TRBD1. From germline, CDR1 is MGHRA and CDR2 YSYEKL. After removal of 3 bases from V and 6 bases from J, the junction contained 3 bases not matched to a gene. This CDR3 is 14 amino acids long. The CDR3 loop reads CASSHGQGYEKLFF. In nucleotides, the CDR3 is TGCGCCAGCAGCCACGGACAGGGTTATGAAAAACTGTTTTTT.

V is TRBV25-1 and J is TRBJ1-5; 7 bases fit TRBD1. CDR3 length: 14 amino acids. Trimming took 6 bases from V and 1 from J; bases not matched to a gene: 3. The germline V gene has CDR1 MGHDK and CDR2 SYGVNS. The CDR3 region is CASSVTGSNQPQHF. The DNA for the CDR3 is TGTGCCAGCAGCGTGACAGGGAGCAATCAGCCCCAGCATTTT.

The rearrangement joins TRBV19 to TRBJ2-1; D may be TRBD1 (5 bases). Trimming pared 7 bases from V and 5 bases from J, leaving 12 bases between. The CDR3 is 13 residues long. Germline values: CDR1 LNHDA, CDR2 SQIVND (reference sequence). DNA of the CDR3: TGTGCCAGTACCCAGGACAAGAACAATGAGCAGTTCTTC. It is translated as CASTQDKNNEQFF.

This chain uses TRBV2 with TRBJ1-1, with D possibly matching TRBD1 (6 bases). The CDR3 sequence is 12 residues long. The germline CDR1 and CDR2 sequences are SNHLY and FYNNEI. The ends were cut back, 11 bases at V and 11 bases at J, with 21 bases in the middle. The CDR3 loop reads CACGQSHSWAFF. In DNA, the CDR3 is TGTGCCTGCGGACAGTCACACTCCTGGGCTTTCTTT.

The genes are TRBV6-6 and TRBJ1-1; 7 bases agree with TRBD1. V shed 2 bases, J shed 6 bases, and the junction held 9 bases outside the gene matches. CDR1 and CDR2 from the germline V gene are MNHNY and SVGAGI (reference sequence). This CDR3 spans 15 amino acids. The CDR3 region is CASSYLQGLRPEAFF. For the CDR3, the DNA is TGTGCCAGCAGTTACCTACAGGGGTTGAGGCCTGAAGCTTTCTTT.

The chain carries TRBV19 and TRBJ1-2; D perhaps matches TRBD1 (6 bases). V was pared by 6 bases and J by 7 bases, with 12 bases between. The V gene's germline CDR1 is LNHDA and CDR2 SQIVND (reference sequence). CDR3 length: 12 amino acids. The DNA of the CDR3 is TGTGCCAGTAGAGTAGGACAGCTTGGCTACACCTTC. The encoded protein is CASRVGQLGYTF.

The chain uses TRBV7-9 and TRBJ1-2, with TRBD1 matching over 8 bases. Germline assignment: CDR1 SEHNR and CDR2 FQNEAQ (reference sequence). The J segment lost 4 bases and the V segment lost 5 bases, leaving 9 bases of the junction unmatched. The CDR3 is 15 amino acids. CDR3 bases: TGTGCCAGCAGCCCAGGGGGCAGCAGCCCCTATGGCTACACCTTC. Its protein is CASSPGGSSPYGYTF.

This chain connects TRBV15 to TRBJ2-4; D unresolved. The CDR3 contains 16 residues. With 3 bases removed from V and 2 bases from J, the gap between germline ends came to 14 bases. The germline gives CDR1 LNHNV, CDR2 YYDKDF (reference sequence). CDR3 nucleotide sequence: TGTGCCACCAGCAGGAATGAGGTCGGGTCCAAAAACATTCAGTACTTC. It is translated as CATSRNEVGSKNIQYF.

This chain uses TRBV7-6 with TRBJ1-4; TRBD1 is a possible D gene (6 bases). The germline gives CDR1 SGHVS, CDR2 FNYEAQ. The V end lost 3 bases, the J end lost 3 bases, and 11 bases lay between the germline ends. The CDR3 loop spans 15 amino acids. The CDR3 sequence: CASSLTGHANEKLFF. CDR3 DNA: TGTGCCAGCAGCTTGACGGGACACGCTAATGAAAAACTGTTTTTT.

The V gene is TRBV30, the J gene TRBJ1-1, with a weak D call TRBD1 (5 bases). There are 13 residues in the CDR3. V was trimmed by 4 bases and J by 8 bases, leaving 17 bases between them. Looked up from germline, CDR1 is GTSNPN and CDR2 is SVGIG (reference sequence). The CDR3 nucleotides read TGTGCCTGGATGGGGCGAAGTCAAGGGGAAGCTTTCTTT. This sequence encodes CAWMGRSQGEAFF.

The rearrangement uses TRBV19 and TRBJ1-2; the D gene is possibly TRBD1 (5 bases). The germline V and J ends were trimmed by 8 bases and 0 bases, with 16 bases remaining between them. Germline V gene data show CDR1 as LNHDA and CDR2 as SQIVND (reference sequence). The CDR3 totals 15 residues. Here the CDR3 reads CASYEGRRANYGYTF. CDR3 coding DNA: TGTGCCAGTTACGAGGGGCGGAGGGCTAACTATGGCTACACCTTC. The full variable domain, completed using reference TRBV19 and TRBJ1-2, is DGGITQSPKYLFRKEGQNVTLSCEQNLNHDAMYWYRQDPGQGLRLIYYSQIVNDFQKGDIAEGYSVSREKKESFPLTVTSAQKNPTAFYLCASYEGRRANYGYTFGSGTRLTVV.

The V call is TRBV9, the J call TRBJ1-1; D gene ambiguous. Germline CDR1 is SGDLS and CDR2 is YYNGEE. The CDR3 contains 13 residues. V was cut by 0 bases and J by 1 base, with 4 bases left in between. The CDR3 here is CASSVAGNTEAFF. The DNA of the CDR3 is TGTGCCAGCAGCGTAGCAGGGAACACTGAAGCTTTCTTT.

The chain has TRBV6-2 or TRBV6-3 and TRBJ2-1; D possibly corresponds to TRBD1 (6 bases). The CDR3 runs to 13 residues. V dropped 6 bases and J dropped 6 bases, with 12 bases sitting between them. Germline-derived CDR1 and CDR2 are MNHEY and SVGEGT. DNA for the CDR3: TGTGCCAGCAGCCCCGGGACAATCAATGAGCAGTTCTTC. Its translation: CASSPGTINEQFF.

This sequence joins TRBV3-1 (or the pseudogene TRBV3-2) and TRBJ2-4; 10 nucleotides line up with TRBD2. V lost 2 bases and J lost 4; bases outside the gene matches: 8. CDR1 is LGHDT, CDR2 YNNKEL, per germline (reference sequence). This CDR3 spans 17 amino acids. CDR3 region: CASSQPKTSGRKNIQYF. Written as DNA, the CDR3 is TGTGCCAGCAGCCAACCCAAGACTAGCGGGCGAAAAAACATTCAGTACTTC.

The table lists this clone with a few counts. The V call is TRBV6-5, the J call TRBJ2-2, with unresolved D. CDR1 and CDR2 from the germline V gene are MNHEY and SVGAGI. Trimming removed 9 bases at V and 3 bases at J, with 8 bases between. This CDR3 has 12 amino acids. The CDR3 is CASWPYTGELFF. The CDR3 DNA reads as TGTGCCAGTTGGCCCTACACCGGGGAGCTGTTTTTT.

This clone has just a few counts. Other DNA sequences from this sample encode an identical CDR3 as well. The rearrangement uses TRBV25-1 and TRBJ2-2; weak D call: TRBD1 (5 bases). The ends were cut back, 1 base at V and 1 base at J, with 10 bases in the middle. Per germline, CDR1 MGHDK and CDR2 SYGVNS. CDR3 length: 16 amino acids. This CDR3 is CASSEFGQGNTGELFF. CDR3 coding DNA: TGTGCCAGCAGTGAATTTGGGCAGGGGAACACCGGGGAGCTGTTTTTT. Supplemented by reference TRBV25-1 and TRBJ2-2, the full variable domain reads EADIYQTPRYLVIGTGKKITLECSQTMGHDKMYWYQQDPGMELHLIHYSYGVNSTEKGDLSSESTVSRIRTEHFPLTLESARPSHTSQYLCASSEFGQGNTGELFFGEGSRLTVL.

This clone was picked up a small number of times. V gene TRBV11-3 combines with J gene TRBJ2-5, with 10 bases that match TRBD1. The CDR3 runs to 15 residues. The V and J ends lost 3 bases and 6 bases, in that order; junction bases with no gene match: 7. The germline CDR1 and CDR2 sequences are SGHNT and YENEEA. The CDR3 DNA follows: TGTGCCAGCAGCTTGGGACAGGGGATCGAAAAGACCCAGTACTTC. Translation: CASSLGQGIEKTQYF.

This chain links TRBV5-1 with TRBJ2-5; D might be TRBD2 (5 bases). Trimming took off 2 bases at V and 2 bases at J, with 10 bases between the two ends. Per germline, CDR1 SGHRS and CDR2 YFSETQ. This CDR3 comprises 14 residues. The CDR3 here is CASSFLTGQETQYF. In DNA form, the CDR3 reads TGCGCCAGCAGCTTTCTCACGGGGCAAGAGACCCAGTACTTC.

In this sample, this clone turned up a few times. V gene TRBV18 combines with J gene TRBJ2-7, with no clear D. Germline CDR1 KGHSH, CDR2 LQKENI. CDR3 length equals 15 residues. The germline V and J ends were trimmed by 3 bases and 3 bases, with 15 bases remaining between them. Here the CDR3 reads CASSPDSTVGYEQYF. The CDR3 DNA reads TGTGCCAGCTCACCTGATTCTACTGTTGGCTACGAGCAGTACTTC.